Below, 32 T cell receptor beta chains from the same sample are listed, as sequenced in a study of blood T cell repertoires in COVID-19. Clones were sequenced by immunoSEQ multiplex PCR, and TCRdb holds only the in-frame ones, with some missing. This table has more than 250,000 clones, roughly 80% appearing once. The sequenced material came from peripheral blood. The source of these receptors is a man aged 55 to 70 who had recovered from COVID-19.

V is TRBV11-1 and J is TRBJ1-3; TRBD1 might be the D (5 bases). Trimming stripped 5 bases from V and 4 bases from J, with 12 bases between. The CDR3 length is 14 residues. Germline CDR1 reads SGHAT; CDR2 reads FQDESV (reference sequence). CDR3 amino acids: CASSPSTDGNTIYF. The CDR3 DNA is TGTGCCAGCAGCCCCTCGACAGACGGAAACACCATATATTTT.

V usage is TRBV7-8 and J usage is TRBJ2-1; TRBD1 matches at 7 bases. V was clipped by 5 bases and J by 0 bases; unmatched bases: 4. Germline CDR1 and CDR2: SGHVS and FQNEAQ. This CDR3 has 15 residues. The CDR3 is CASSTRTGSYNEQFF. The DNA of the CDR3 is TGTGCCAGCAGCACCAGGACAGGCTCCTACAATGAGCAGTTCTTC.

This chain joins TRBV7-2 and TRBJ1-1; tentative D call: TRBD1 (6 bases). The length of the CDR3 is 15 residues. CDR1 and CDR2 (germline): SGHTA, FQGNSA. V shed 5 bases and J shed 1 base, with 14 bases lying between them. In nucleotides, the CDR3 is TGTGCCAGCAGCCCCCTGGGGGCAGGGAACACTGAAGCTTTCTTT. This gives the protein CASSPLGAGNTEAFF.

The chain joins TRBV9 to TRBJ2-1, with D possibly being TRBD2 (7 bases). The CDR3 extends over 16 amino acids. Germline V CDR1 and CDR2: SGDLS, YYNGEE. Between the trimmed V and J ends, which lost 3 bases and 6 bases, there was a span of 19 bases. The CDR3 protein is CASSAQPRGAGNEQFF. CDR3 bases: TGTGCCAGCAGCGCCCAGCCCCGGGGGGCGGGCAATGAGCAGTTCTTC.

The gene calls are TRBV27 and TRBJ1-2; 11 positions agree with TRBD1. The V gene's germline CDR1 is MNHEY and CDR2 SMNVEV (reference sequence). V was clipped by 6 bases and J by 13 bases; unmatched bases: 10. This CDR3 is 13 amino acids long. The DNA for the CDR3 is TGTGCCAGCAGCGCCGCAGGACAGGGGGCCTTCACCTTC. Protein product: CASSAAGQGAFTF.

In this sample, this clone turned up a few times. V usage is TRBV7-3 and J usage is TRBJ2-2, with TRBD2 as a possible D gene (6 bases). The V end was cut by 8 bases, the J end by 8 bases, with 12 bases between. This CDR3 comprises 12 residues. Germline-derived CDR1 and CDR2 are SGHTA and FQGTGA. CDR3 sequence: CASGLRSGELFF. CDR3 DNA sequence: TGTGCCAGCGGACTAAGATCTGGGGAGCTGTTTTTT.

This clone has a single count. V gene TRBV10-3 combines with J gene TRBJ2-1; no firm D call. Germline V gene lookup returns CDR1 ENHRY and CDR2 SYGVKD. V lost 2 bases, J lost 7 bases, and 15 bases lay in between. CDR3 length: 15 amino acids. The CDR3 sequence: CAISEIVTLSNEQFF. Here the CDR3 DNA reads TGTGCCATCAGTGAGATCGTGACACTGAGTAATGAGCAGTTCTTC.

Written as DNA, the CDR3 is TGTGCCAGCAGCTATATAACAGGGCCAAGCTCCTACAATGAGCAGTTCTTC. Amino acid sequence: CASSYITGPSSYNEQFF. The chain links TRBV5-6 to TRBJ2-1; maybe TRBD1 (6 bases). The CDR3 length is 17 residues. The V and J ends lost 3 bases and 0 bases respectively, with 16 bases between them. Germline CDR1 reads SGHDT; CDR2 reads YYEEEE.

The V gene is TRBV7-2, the J gene TRBJ1-1; D is ambiguous. CDR1 is SGHTA and CDR2 is FQGNSA in the germline V gene. The CDR3 is 14 amino acids. Trimming removed 6 bases from V and 1 base from J, with 12 bases in between. This chain's CDR3 is CASRYGLENTEAFF. The CDR3 DNA reads as TGTGCCAGCAGGTACGGGTTGGAGAACACTGAAGCTTTCTTT.

The chain combines TRBV29-1 with TRBJ2-7; D might be TRBD1 (6 bases). The CDR3 covers 15 residues. Germline V lookup: CDR1 SQVTM, CDR2 ANQGSEA. The ends were cut back, 0 bases at V and 0 bases at J, with 12 bases in the middle. The CDR3 reads CSVEEPTGFSYEQYF. The CDR3 DNA sequence: TGCAGCGTTGAAGAACCCACAGGGTTCTCCTACGAGCAGTACTTC.

J is TRBJ2-7 and V is TRBV3-1 (or the pseudogene TRBV3-2), with a tentative D call TRBD1 (5 bases). From germline, CDR1 is LGHDT and CDR2 YNNKEL (reference sequence). V lost 1 base and J lost 3, with 7 bases in between. This CDR3 has 13 amino acids. In nucleotides, the CDR3 is TGTGCCAGCAGCCAAGTGCAGGGCTACGAGCAGTACTTC. Translating it yields CASSQVQGYEQYF.

This clone was seen more than once but under ten times. CDR3 sequence reads: CASSGGTDNYGYTF. As DNA, the CDR3 is TGTGCCAGCAGCGGGGGGACAGACAACTATGGCTACACCTTC. V is TRBV5-6 and J is TRBJ1-2; the match to TRBD1 covers 7 bases. Germline V gives CDR1 SGHDT, CDR2 YYEEEE. The J segment lost 2 bases and the V segment lost 4 bases, leaving 5 bases of the junction unmatched. The CDR3 runs 14 residues.

The chain joins TRBV28 to TRBJ1-3; D is perhaps TRBD1 (5 bases). The CDR3 is 14 amino acids. Germline values: CDR1 MDHEN, CDR2 SYDVKM. Trimming stripped 7 bases from V and 3 bases from J, with 13 bases between. CDR3 loop: CASIQGVIGNTIYF. The CDR3 coding sequence is TGTGCCAGCATCCAAGGGGTTATTGGAAACACCATATATTTT.

A word on this clone: Other DNA sequences in the sample encode the same CDR3. The chain uses TRBV6-5 and TRBJ1-2, with TRBD1 identical over 9 bases. Trimming took 5 bases from V and 3 from J; bases not matched to a gene: 1. The CDR3 totals 13 residues. Looked up from germline, CDR1 is MNHEY and CDR2 is SVGAGI. CDR3 residues: CASSRDRDYGYTF. The CDR3 DNA reads TGTGCCAGCAGTAGGGACAGGGACTATGGCTACACCTTC.

The V call is TRBV18, the J call TRBJ2-1, with D perhaps matching TRBD2 (5 bases). Per germline, CDR1 KGHSH and CDR2 LQKENI. V was cut by 5 bases and J by 6 bases, with 8 bases left in between. CDR3 length: 12 amino acids. CDR3 bases: TGTGCCAGCTCAGAGGGATTCAATGAGCAGTTCTTC. Translating it yields CASSEGFNEQFF.

V usage is TRBV4-1 and J usage is TRBJ1-5; 7 positions match TRBD1. Germline V gene lookup returns CDR1 MGHRA and CDR2 YSYEKL. The length of the CDR3 is 15 residues. J lost 3 bases, V lost 3 bases, and 5 bases had no gene match. CDR3 DNA: TGCGCCAGCAGCCACCTACAGGGGCCCAATCAGCCCCAGCATTTT. Translated: CASSHLQGPNQPQHF.

The chain joins TRBV5-6 to TRBJ1-3; TRBD1 matches at 9 bases. From germline, CDR1 is SGHDT and CDR2 YYEEEE. J gave up 4 bases and V 1 base, and 6 bases lay outside the gene matches. The CDR3 sequence is 16 residues long. The DNA of the CDR3 is TGTGCCAGCAGCTTGCCGCCGGGACAGGGAGGAAACACCATATATTTT. Its protein product is CASSLPPGQGGNTIYF.

The rearrangement uses TRBV3-1 (or the pseudogene TRBV3-2) and TRBJ2-3, with D hard to call. The V gene's germline CDR1 is LGHDT and CDR2 YNNKEL (reference sequence). Trimming removed 1 base from V and 2 bases from J, with 10 bases in between. The CDR3 spans 15 residues. CDR3 loop: CASSQGPVSTDTQYF. The DNA of the CDR3 is TGTGCCAGCAGCCAAGGTCCAGTTTCCACAGATACGCAGTATTTT.

This chain connects TRBV4-2 to TRBJ1-2, with 7 bases matching TRBD1. Germline CDR1 LGHNA, CDR2 YNFKEQ. This CDR3 contains 15 residues. V gave up 2 bases and J gave up 8 bases; unmatched junction bases: 11. CDR3 sequence: CASSQNRQGSGGYTF. In DNA form, the CDR3 reads TGTGCCAGCAGCCAAAACCGACAGGGAAGTGGAGGCTACACCTTC.

The DNA of the CDR3 is TGCGCCAGCAGCTTGGCGGCAGGGGGCGGGAATGAGCAGTTCTTC. It specifies CASSLAAGGGNEQFF. The V call is TRBV5-1, the J call TRBJ2-1; 8 bases match TRBD1. The CDR3 sequence is 15 residues long. The V gene's germline CDR1 is SGHRS and CDR2 YFSETQ. Trimming at V came to 0 bases and at J to 7 bases, leaving 6 bases not matched to a gene.

The chain employs TRBV5-1 and TRBJ2-2; tentative D call: TRBD2 (6 bases). CDR3 length equals 15 residues. V was clipped by 4 bases and J by 2 bases, with 12 bases between them. Germline CDR1 SGHRS, CDR2 YFSETQ. The CDR3 loop reads CASSQRTTNTGELFF. For the CDR3, the DNA is TGCGCCAGCAGCCAGAGGACTACCAACACCGGGGAGCTGTTTTTT.

The rearrangement joins TRBV9 to TRBJ2-5, with 8 bases matching TRBD2. Germline assignment: CDR1 SGDLS and CDR2 YYNGEE. The CDR3 totals 17 residues. V was clipped by 4 bases and J by 1 base; unmatched bases: 12. CDR3 region: CASSPRGVAGGQETQYF. The CDR3 DNA reads as TGTGCCAGCAGCCCCCGGGGTGTGGCGGGAGGCCAAGAGACCCAGTACTTC.

The chain combines TRBV7-8 with TRBJ2-7; 14 positions agree with TRBD2. Germline trimming cut 6 bases from V and 1 base from J; bases unmatched to any gene: 11. CDR3 size: 18 residues. CDR1 and CDR2 (germline): SGHVS, FQNEAQ. CDR3: CASRSAGTSGGQSYEQYF. CDR3 coding DNA: TGTGCCAGCAGGTCAGCCGGGACTAGCGGGGGCCAATCCTACGAGCAGTACTTC. Filled out from reference TRBV7-8 and TRBJ2-7, the complete variable domain reads GAGVSQSPRYKVAKRGQDVALRCDPISGHVSLFWYQQALGQGPEFLTYFQNEAQLDKSGLPSDRFFAERPEGSVSTLKIQRTQQEDSAVYLCASRSAGTSGGQSYEQYFGPGTRLTVT.

V is TRBV19 and J is TRBJ2-3; maybe TRBD2 (5 bases). The CDR3 sequence is 15 residues long. V was pared by 3 bases and J by 0 bases, with 10 bases between. Germline V gene sequence: CDR1 LNHDA, CDR2 SQIVND (reference sequence). The CDR3 bases are TGTGCCAGTAGTATGCTAGCCGCTAGCACAGATACGCAGTATTTT. Its translation is CASSMLAASTDTQYF. The variable domain in full, completed from reference TRBV19 and TRBJ2-3, reads DGGITQSPKYLFRKEGQNVTLSCEQNLNHDAMYWYRQDPGQGLRLIYYSQIVNDFQKGDIAEGYSVSREKKESFPLTVTSAQKNPTAFYLCASSMLAASTDTQYFGPGTRLTVL.

The chain is built from TRBV6-2 or TRBV6-3 and TRBJ2-1, with 14 positions matching TRBD2. Per the germline V gene, CDR1 is MNHEY and CDR2 is SVGEGT. The CDR3 covers 17 residues. The V segment lost 5 bases and the J segment 2 bases; nucleotides outside the gene matches: 5. The CDR3 protein is CASSAQGLAGAYNEQFF. The DNA of the CDR3 is TGTGCCAGCAGTGCCCAGGGACTAGCGGGAGCCTACAATGAGCAGTTCTTC.

J is TRBJ2-3 and V is TRBV7-9; possibly TRBD2 for D (5 bases). V was pared by 6 bases and J by 1 base, with 14 bases between. Germline values: CDR1 SEHNR, CDR2 FQNEAQ (reference sequence). This CDR3 is 15 amino acids long. CDR3 protein: CASSSRWGGTDTQYF. The CDR3 nucleotides read TGTGCCAGCAGTTCCCGGTGGGGAGGCACAGATACGCAGTATTTT.

This clone was seen a single time. This sequence joins TRBV12-3 or TRBV12-4 and TRBJ1-2; D call uncertain. V lost 8 bases and J 8 bases, leaving 9 bases between the germline ends. The CDR3 length is 10 residues. CDR3 in amino acids: CASGWEGYTF. In DNA form, the CDR3 reads TGTGCCAGCGGATGGGAGGGCTACACCTTC.

The gene calls are TRBV6-4 and TRBJ2-2, with D perhaps TRBD1 (6 bases). The CDR3 loop spans 14 amino acids. Germline V gene lookup returns CDR1 MRHNA and CDR2 SNTAGT. Between the trimmed V and J ends, which lost 2 bases and 6 bases, there was a span of 10 bases. Here the CDR3 reads CASSDQGGAGELFF. The CDR3 coding sequence is TGTGCCAGCAGTGACCAAGGGGGAGCCGGGGAGCTGTTTTTT.

This CDR3 is CASSRNELQGSEQYF. The CDR3 coding sequence is TGTGCCAGCAGCCGGAACGAGCTTCAGGGTTCCGAGCAGTACTTC. The gene calls are TRBV5-6 and TRBJ2-7, with a tentative D call TRBD1 (5 bases). Trimming removed 4 bases at V and 6 bases at J, with 20 bases between. The CDR3 covers 15 residues. CDR1 is SGHDT, CDR2 YYEEEE, per germline.

The table lists this clone with a few counts. The rearrangement joins TRBV5-1 to TRBJ2-7; D might be TRBD1 (5 bases). The CDR3 consists of 12 residues. V shed 7 bases and J shed 3 bases, with 11 bases lying between them. Looked up from germline, CDR1 is SGHRS and CDR2 is YFSETQ. CDR3 nucleotides: TGCGCCAGCGGACACGACCTCTACGAGCAGTACTTC. Translated, it gives CASGHDLYEQYF.

The gene calls are TRBV4-1 and TRBJ2-7, with D perhaps matching TRBD1 (6 bases). The germline gives CDR1 MGHRA, CDR2 YSYEKL. V was cut by 0 bases and J by 6 bases, with 9 bases left in between. This CDR3 has 13 residues. This chain's CDR3 is CASSQDQGFEQYF. For the CDR3, the DNA is TGCGCCAGCAGCCAAGATCAGGGGTTCGAGCAGTACTTC.

This rearrangement joins TRBV5-4 to TRBJ2-3; 7 bases map to TRBD2. V shed 5 bases and J 0 bases; nucleotides not matched to a gene: 9. CDR1 and CDR2 from the germline V gene are SGHNT and YYREEE (reference sequence). This CDR3 spans 16 amino acids. The CDR3: CASSFALGGSTDTQYF. CDR3 nucleotide sequence: TGTGCCAGCAGTTTTGCTTTGGGGGGGAGCACAGATACGCAGTATTTT.